Presented here are 21 T cell receptor beta chains from one specimen sequenced in a study of blood T cell repertoires in COVID-19. Profiling relied on immunoSEQ multiplex PCR, and the TCRdb table lists in-frame clones only, not all of them. The data show more than 200,000 clones, approximately 86% seen once. The sequencing sample was made of PBMCs or T cells enriched from blood (not recorded which). The receptor source for this set is a woman aged 45 to 65 who had recovered from COVID-19.

The J gene is TRBJ1-6, the V gene TRBV18; D possibly corresponds to TRBD1 (6 bases). Between the trimmed V and J ends, which lost 3 bases and 9 bases, there was a span of 12 bases. Germline V gene sequence: CDR1 KGHSH, CDR2 LQKENI. The CDR3 extends over 14 amino acids. Here the CDR3 DNA reads TGTGCCAGCTCACCCGTAGGGGGGGGTTCACCCCTCCACTTT. Encoded protein: CASSPVGGGSPLHF.

This clone was seen once. This sequence joins TRBV7-3 and TRBJ1-1; D gene unclear. The CDR3 length is 14 residues. Germline CDR1 SGHTA, CDR2 FQGTGA. V shed 2 bases and J shed 1 base, with 8 bases lying between them. The CDR3 sequence: CASSLYGENTEAFF. CDR3 in DNA: TGTGCCAGCAGCTTATACGGAGAGAACACTGAAGCTTTCTTT.

The chain is built from TRBV5-4 and TRBJ2-1, with unresolved D. Looked up from germline, CDR1 is SGHNT and CDR2 is YYREEE (reference sequence). Trimming shortened V by 2 bases and J by 10 bases, and 13 bases separated the two germline ends. The CDR3 extends over 13 amino acids. CDR3 nucleotide sequence: TGTGCCAGCAGCTTATTAGCCGTTGGGGAGCAGTTCTTC. Its translation: CASSLLAVGEQFF.

The genes are TRBV7-3 and TRBJ2-1, with D perhaps TRBD2 (6 bases). Germline CDR1 SGHTA, CDR2 FQGTGA. The CDR3 spans 16 residues. V was trimmed by 5 bases and J by 6 bases, leaving 20 bases between them. CDR3 loop: CASSTQPGLPTNEQFF. CDR3 nucleotide sequence: TGTGCCAGCAGCACCCAGCCGGGACTCCCCACCAATGAGCAGTTCTTC.

The chain is built from TRBV19 and TRBJ1-3, with D hard to call. The CDR3 loop spans 14 amino acids. V lost 2 bases, J lost 0 bases, and 5 bases lay in between. Germline lookup yields CDR1 LNHDA and CDR2 SQIVND (reference sequence). CDR3 protein: CASSIRSSGNTIYF. The CDR3 DNA reads TGTGCCAGTAGTATACGGAGCTCTGGAAACACCATATATTTT.

This chain uses TRBV19 with TRBJ2-7; D is unresolved. V lost 3 bases, J lost 3 bases, and 9 bases lay in between. Germline V gene data show CDR1 as LNHDA and CDR2 as SQIVND (reference sequence). The CDR3 loop spans 13 amino acids. CDR3 region: CASSMQGGYEQYF. The CDR3 nucleotides are TGTGCCAGTAGTATGCAAGGCGGCTACGAGCAGTACTTC. The complete variable domain, with remaining parts taken from reference TRBV19 and TRBJ2-7, reads DGGITQSPKYLFRKEGQNVTLSCEQNLNHDAMYWYRQDPGQGLRLIYYSQIVNDFQKGDIAEGYSVSREKKESFPLTVTSAQKNPTAFYLCASSMQGGYEQYFGPGTRLTVT.

J is TRBJ2-7 and V is TRBV5-1, with TRBD1 matching over 8 bases. The J segment lost 6 bases and the V segment lost 0 bases, leaving 8 bases of the junction unmatched. Germline CDR1 SGHRS, CDR2 YFSETQ. The CDR3 is 15 residues long. The CDR3 region is CASSLAGDRGSEQYF. CDR3 DNA sequence: TGCGCCAGCAGCTTGGCGGGAGACAGGGGCTCCGAGCAGTACTTC.

The genes are TRBV5-1 and TRBJ2-7; TRBD1 aligns across 12 bases. CDR3 length: 15 amino acids. Per germline, CDR1 SGHRS and CDR2 YFSETQ. Trimming at V came to 4 bases and at J to 2 bases, leaving 4 bases not matched to a gene. DNA of the CDR3: TGCGCCAGCAGCGGGACAGGGGGCGAACCCTACGAGCAGTACTTC. This sequence encodes CASSGTGGEPYEQYF. The full variable domain, its missing parts supplied by reference TRBV5-1 and TRBJ2-7, is KAGVTQTPRYLIKTRGQQVTLSCSPISGHRSVSWYQQTPGQGLQFLFEYFSETQRNKGNFPGRFSGRQFSNSRSEMNVSTLELGDSALYLCASSGTGGEPYEQYFGPGTRLTVT.

This chain connects TRBV7-2 to TRBJ2-3; the D is unclear. This CDR3 region has 13 residues. V lost 5 bases and J lost 5, with 11 bases in between. The germline V gene has CDR1 SGHTA and CDR2 FQGNSA. The CDR3 DNA reads as TGTGCCAGCAGCCTCCGTGGCTTAGATACGCAGTATTTT. This gives the protein CASSLRGLDTQYF.

The J gene is TRBJ2-3, the V gene TRBV7-2; TRBD2 matches 8 bases. The CDR3 totals 16 residues. The J segment lost 5 bases and the V segment lost 5 bases, leaving 12 bases of the junction unmatched. Germline V lookup: CDR1 SGHTA, CDR2 FQGNSA. The CDR3 sequence is CASSPRLALFGDTQYF. The DNA of the CDR3 is TGTGCCAGCAGCCCCCGACTAGCGTTGTTTGGAGATACGCAGTATTTT.

The chain combines TRBV27 with TRBJ2-7; possible D gene TRBD1, 5 bases. Trimming removed 4 bases from V and 4 bases from J, with 14 bases in between. The CDR3 length is 14 residues. Germline V gene data show CDR1 as MNHEY and CDR2 as SMNVEV (reference sequence). The CDR3 DNA is TGTGCCAGCAGTTCCAGGGCGCTCCCATACGAGCAGTACTTC. This translates into CASSSRALPYEQYF.

This clone occurred a few times. The DNA of the CDR3 is TGTGCCAGCAGCTTGCGGGGGAGCGTCTATGGCTACACCTTC. Translated, it gives CASSLRGSVYGYTF. This chain connects TRBV5-4 to TRBJ1-2; D may be TRBD1 (5 bases). The length of the CDR3 is 14 residues. In germline, CDR1 is SGHNT, CDR2 YYREEE (reference sequence). The V gene lost 1 base and the J gene lost 4 bases, with 11 bases spanning the gap.

The V gene is TRBV14, the J gene TRBJ1-1, with D possibly TRBD1 on 5 matching bases. The V and J ends lost 4 bases and 6 bases respectively, with 18 bases between them. This CDR3 comprises 15 residues. Germline V gene sequence: CDR1 SGHDN, CDR2 FVKESK. The DNA for the CDR3 is TGTGCCAGCAGCCCCGGGGGGAAGGGTAGTTCTGAAGCTTTCTTT. Encoded protein: CASSPGGKGSSEAFF. Full variable domain (outside the CDR3, taken from reference TRBV14 and TRBJ1-1): EAGVTQFPSHSVIEKGQTVTLRCDPISGHDNLYWYRRVMGKEIKFLLHFVKESKQDESGMPNNRFLAERTGGTYSTLKVQPAELEDSGVYFCASSPGGKGSSEAFFGQGTRLTVV.

This chain links TRBV28 with TRBJ1-4; a possible D gene is TRBD1 (5 bases). The CDR3 length is 14 residues. Looked up from germline, CDR1 is MDHEN and CDR2 is SYDVKM. Trimming cost V 3 bases and J 4 bases, with 9 bases left between them. The CDR3 region is CASSLTAYNEKLFF. The CDR3 DNA sequence: TGTGCCAGCAGTTTGACAGCCTATAATGAAAAACTGTTTTTT.

This clone was recorded only once. DNA of the CDR3: TGTGCCATTCCCGGGGAAGAGCAGTTCTTC. Amino acids: CAIPGEEQFF. The V gene is TRBV9, the J gene TRBJ2-1; possible D gene TRBD2, 5 bases. The V end was cut by 9 bases, the J end by 10 bases, with 11 bases between. This CDR3 comprises 10 residues. The germline CDR1 and CDR2 sequences are SGDLS and YYNGEE.

The V and J genes are TRBV19 and TRBJ1-5; D is possibly TRBD1 (5 bases). The CDR3 runs to 14 residues. V gave up 8 bases and J gave up 4 bases, with 15 bases separating them. CDR1 is LNHDA, CDR2 SQIVND, per germline (reference sequence). CDR3 sequence reads: CASDAEGTNQPQHF. The DNA for the CDR3 is TGTGCCAGTGACGCAGAGGGGACTAATCAGCCCCAGCATTTT.

CDR3 sequence: CASSREREGSYEQYF. The DNA of the CDR3 is TGTGCCAGCAGCCGAGAACGGGAGGGCTCGTACGAGCAGTACTTC. The chain is built from TRBV7-9 and TRBJ2-7; 8 bases fit TRBD2. Per the germline V gene, CDR1 is SEHNR and CDR2 is FQNEAQ (reference sequence). V gave up 5 bases and J gave up 4 bases; unmatched junction bases: 10. This CDR3 comprises 15 residues.

The chain is built from TRBV7-3 and TRBJ1-1; D ambiguous. V gave up 0 bases and J gave up 5 bases, with 7 bases separating them. The length of the CDR3 is 13 residues. Germline CDR1 reads SGHTA; CDR2 reads FQGTGA. CDR3 bases: TGTGCCAGCAGCTTAACGGCAGTTACTGAAGCTTTCTTT. Its translation is CASSLTAVTEAFF. The full variable domain, with the rest looked up from reference TRBV7-3 and TRBJ1-1, is GAGVSQTPSNKVTEKGKYVELRCDPISGHTALYWYRQSLGQGPEFLIYFQGTGAADDSGLPNDRFFAVRPEGSVSTLKIQRTERGDSAVYLCASSLTAVTEAFFGQGTRLTVV.

V gene TRBV29-1 combines with J gene TRBJ1-1; possible D gene TRBD1, 6 bases. Trimming stripped 2 bases from V and 8 bases from J, with 15 bases between. Germline V gene data show CDR1 as SQVTM and CDR2 as ANQGSEA. The CDR3 has 13 amino acids. CDR3: CSVERGGGSEAFF. The CDR3 nucleotides are TGCAGCGTTGAAAGGGGGGGCGGGTCGGAAGCTTTCTTT.

This clone was seen a single time. J is TRBJ2-7 and V is TRBV2; 7 bases are a match to TRBD1. V shed 0 bases, J shed 0 bases, and the junction held 5 bases outside the gene matches. The CDR3 extends over 16 amino acids. Per germline, CDR1 SNHLY and CDR2 FYNNEI. The CDR3 sequence: CASSEARDSHSYEQYF. DNA for the CDR3: TGTGCCAGCAGTGAAGCCCGGGACAGCCACTCCTACGAGCAGTACTTC. Supplemented by reference TRBV2 and TRBJ2-7, the full variable domain reads EPEVTQTPSHQVTQMGQEVILRCVPISNHLYFYWYRQILGQKVEFLVSFYNNEISEKSEIFDDQFSVERPDGSNFTLKIRSTKLEDSAMYFCASSEARDSHSYEQYFGPGTRLTVT.

The V gene is TRBV11-3, the J gene TRBJ2-1, with 7 bases matching TRBD2. Germline V CDR1 and CDR2: SGHNT, YENEEA. The CDR3 has 15 residues. Trimming cost V 0 bases and J 4 bases; bases outside gene matches: 3. The CDR3 DNA reads TGTGCCAGCAGCTTAGATCCCGGGGGGTACAATGAGCAGTTCTTC. Translating gives CASSLDPGGYNEQFF.